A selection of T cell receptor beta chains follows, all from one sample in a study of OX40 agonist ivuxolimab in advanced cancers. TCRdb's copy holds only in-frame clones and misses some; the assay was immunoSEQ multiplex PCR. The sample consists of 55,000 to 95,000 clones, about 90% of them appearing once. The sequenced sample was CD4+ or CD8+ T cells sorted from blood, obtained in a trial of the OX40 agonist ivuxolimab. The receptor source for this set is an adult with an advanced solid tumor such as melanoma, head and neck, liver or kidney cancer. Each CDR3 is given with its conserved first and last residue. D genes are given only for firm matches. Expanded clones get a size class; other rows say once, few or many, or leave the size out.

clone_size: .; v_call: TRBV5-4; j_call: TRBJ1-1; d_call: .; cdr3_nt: TGTGCCAGCAGCCAAGGTCCGGACAAAAACACTGAAGCTTTCTTT; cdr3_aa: CASSQGPDKNTEAFF
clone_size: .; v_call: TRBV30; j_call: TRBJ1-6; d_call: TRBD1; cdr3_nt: TGTGCCTGGAGTCCCCGACAGGGGAGTTCACCCCTCCACTTT; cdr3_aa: CAWSPRQGSSPLHF
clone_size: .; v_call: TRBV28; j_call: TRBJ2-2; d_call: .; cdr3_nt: TGTGCCAGCAGTTTATCCCCAGGGGTCACCGGGGAGCTGTTTTTT; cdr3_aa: CASSLSPGVTGELFF
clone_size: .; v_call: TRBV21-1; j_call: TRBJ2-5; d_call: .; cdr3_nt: TGTGCCAGCAGCAAAGTCTCCGGGACACCAAGGGGCCAAGAGACCCAGTACTTC; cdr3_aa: CASSKVSGTPRGQETQYF
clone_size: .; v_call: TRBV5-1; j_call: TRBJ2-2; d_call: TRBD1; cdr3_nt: TGCGCCAGCAGCGCCAACCCCGACAGGGCTGGCGGGGAGCTGTTTTTT; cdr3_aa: CASSANPDRAGGELFF
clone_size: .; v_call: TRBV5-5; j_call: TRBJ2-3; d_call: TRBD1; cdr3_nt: TGTGCCAGCAGCTCCCCGACAGGGGGTTCGATAGATACGCAGTATTTT; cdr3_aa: CASSSPTGGSIDTQYF
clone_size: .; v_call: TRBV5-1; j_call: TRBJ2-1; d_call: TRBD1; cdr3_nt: TGCGCCAGCAGCTCCGGGACAGGGGGTAATGAGCAGTTCTTC; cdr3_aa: CASSSGTGGNEQFF
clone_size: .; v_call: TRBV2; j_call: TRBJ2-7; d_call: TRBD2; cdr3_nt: TGTGCCAGCAGTGAACGGGGACTAGCGGGAGCCTACGAGCAGTACTTC; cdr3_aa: CASSERGLAGAYEQYF
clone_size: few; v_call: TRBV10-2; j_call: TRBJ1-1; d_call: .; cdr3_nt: TGCGCCAGCAGTGAGTCTTGGGGGCACCAGAACACTGAAGCTTTCTTT; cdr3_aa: CASSESWGHQNTEAFF
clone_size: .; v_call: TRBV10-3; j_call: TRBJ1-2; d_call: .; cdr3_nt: TGTGCCATCAGCGACGGGGTGGCCTATGGCTACACCTTC; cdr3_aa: CAISDGVAYGYTF
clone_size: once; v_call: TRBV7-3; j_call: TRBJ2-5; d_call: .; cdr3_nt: TGTGCCAGCAGCATTAGGCCCCTTGGGGGGGGCGTGGAGACCCAGTACTTC; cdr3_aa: CASSIRPLGGGVETQYF
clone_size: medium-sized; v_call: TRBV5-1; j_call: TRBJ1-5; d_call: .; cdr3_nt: TGCGCCAGCAGCTTGGAAGGGGCTGGTTATCAGCCCCAGCATTTT; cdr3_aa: CASSLEGAGYQPQHF
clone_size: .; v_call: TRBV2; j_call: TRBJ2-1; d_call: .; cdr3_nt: TGTGCCCCCCCCAACAATGAGCAGTTCTTC; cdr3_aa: CAPPNNEQFF
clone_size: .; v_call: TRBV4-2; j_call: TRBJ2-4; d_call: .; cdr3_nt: TGTGCCAGCAGCCAAGATGTCACCGTTTCGTCTCAAAACATTCAGTACTTC; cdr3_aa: CASSQDVTVSSQNIQYF
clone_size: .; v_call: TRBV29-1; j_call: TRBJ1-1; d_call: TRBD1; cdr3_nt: TGCAGCGTCCGACAGGGGACGGCCACTGAAGCTTTCTTT; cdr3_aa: CSVRQGTATEAFF
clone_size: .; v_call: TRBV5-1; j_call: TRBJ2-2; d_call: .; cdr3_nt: TGCGCCAGCATGGTAGGCTCCTACTCCGGGGAGCTGTTTTTT; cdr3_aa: CASMVGSYSGELFF
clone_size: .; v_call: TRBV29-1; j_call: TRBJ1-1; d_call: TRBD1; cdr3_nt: TGCAGCGTTGCGCAGGGACAGATGAACACTGAAGCTTTCTTT; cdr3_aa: CSVAQGQMNTEAFF
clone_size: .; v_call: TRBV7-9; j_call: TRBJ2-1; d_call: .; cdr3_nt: TGTGCCAGCAGCTTGGACTCGCCCTACAATGAGCAGTTCTTC; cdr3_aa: CASSLDSPYNEQFF
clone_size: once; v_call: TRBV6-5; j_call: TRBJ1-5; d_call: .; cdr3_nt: TGTGCCAGCAGAGGCTCTATCCTTCAGCCCCAGCATTTT; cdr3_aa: CASRGSILQPQHF
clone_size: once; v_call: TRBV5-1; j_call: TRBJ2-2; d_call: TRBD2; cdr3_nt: TGCGCCAGCAGCCTCGGACTAGCGGGAGCGGGCGGGGAGCTGTTTTTT; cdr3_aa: CASSLGLAGAGGELFF
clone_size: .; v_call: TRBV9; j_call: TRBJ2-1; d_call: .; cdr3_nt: TGTGCCAGCAGCGTCGGGTCTGCGGGGTACAATGAGCAGTTCTTC; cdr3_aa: CASSVGSAGYNEQFF
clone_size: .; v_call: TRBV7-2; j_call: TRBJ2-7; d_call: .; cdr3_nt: TGTGCCAGCAGCTTAACGGGGCCCCGCGAGCAGTACTTC; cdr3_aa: CASSLTGPREQYF
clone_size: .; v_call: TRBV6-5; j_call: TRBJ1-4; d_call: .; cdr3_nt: TGTGCCAGCAGCCCAACGTGGGGGCCTAATGAAAAACTGTTTTTT; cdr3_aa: CASSPTWGPNEKLFF
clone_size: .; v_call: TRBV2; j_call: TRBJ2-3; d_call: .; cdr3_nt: TGTGCCAGCAGTGTGCGCCTATCCCCTCCGAATTTT; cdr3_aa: CASSVRLSPPNF
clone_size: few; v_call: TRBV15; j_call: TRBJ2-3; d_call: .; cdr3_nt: TGTGCCACCAGCACCTACAGGGGCACAGATACGCAGTATTTT; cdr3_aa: CATSTYRGTDTQYF
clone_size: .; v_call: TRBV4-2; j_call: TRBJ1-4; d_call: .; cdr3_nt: TGTGCCAGCAAAGGGGGGGCAGGGGAAAAACTGTTTTTT; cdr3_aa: CASKGGAGEKLFF
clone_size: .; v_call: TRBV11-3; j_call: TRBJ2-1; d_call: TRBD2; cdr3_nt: TGTGCCAGCAGCTTTCCACTAGCGGGAGAAAGGACCTACAATGAGCAGTTCTTC; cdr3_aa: CASSFPLAGERTYNEQFF
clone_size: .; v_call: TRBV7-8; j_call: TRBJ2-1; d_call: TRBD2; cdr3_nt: TGTGCCAGCAGCCGCAGTAGGCTAGCGGGGTGGAATGAGCAGTTCTTC; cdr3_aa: CASSRSRLAGWNEQFF
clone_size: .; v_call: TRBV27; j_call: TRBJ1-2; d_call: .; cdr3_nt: TGTGCCAGCAGTTTGAACCTAAACTATGGCTACACCTTC; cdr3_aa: CASSLNLNYGYTF
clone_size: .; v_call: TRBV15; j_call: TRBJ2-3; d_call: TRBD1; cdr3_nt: TGTGCCGCCAGCAGAGGGACAGGGCTCACAGATACGCAGTATTTT; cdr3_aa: CAASRGTGLTDTQYF
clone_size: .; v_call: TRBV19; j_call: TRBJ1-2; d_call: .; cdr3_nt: TGTGCCAGTAGTATACGCTACTATGGCTACACCTTC; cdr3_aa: CASSIRYYGYTF
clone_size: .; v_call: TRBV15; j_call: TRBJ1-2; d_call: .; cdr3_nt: TGTGCCACCAGCACCGAGGGGGACGTATTAAGCCACCCCTATGGCTACACCTTC; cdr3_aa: CATSTEGDVLSHPYGYTF
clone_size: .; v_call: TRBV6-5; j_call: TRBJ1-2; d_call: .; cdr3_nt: TGTGCCAGCAGTTTGACAGATAACTATGGCTACACCTTC; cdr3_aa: CASSLTDNYGYTF
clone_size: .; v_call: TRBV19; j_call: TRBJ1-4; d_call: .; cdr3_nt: TGTGCCAGTAGTATAGACCGGGACATCGGCAGGGAAAAACTGTTTTTT; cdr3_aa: CASSIDRDIGREKLFF
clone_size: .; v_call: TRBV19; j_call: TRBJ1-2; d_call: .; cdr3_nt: TGTGCCAGTAGTACACAGGGCTATGGCTACACCTTC; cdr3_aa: CASSTQGYGYTF
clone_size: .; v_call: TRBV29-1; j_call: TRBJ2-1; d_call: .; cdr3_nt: TGCAGCGCCGTAATCATAAATGAGCAGTTCTTC; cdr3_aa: CSAVIINEQFF
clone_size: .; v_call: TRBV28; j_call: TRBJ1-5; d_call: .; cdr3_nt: TGTGCCAGCAGTTTCTCAGGGTCCGATCAGCCCCAGCATTTT; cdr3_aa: CASSFSGSDQPQHF
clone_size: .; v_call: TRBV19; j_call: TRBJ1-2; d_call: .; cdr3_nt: TGTGCCAGTAGTACCGACGGACATACCTATGGCTACACCTTC; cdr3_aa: CASSTDGHTYGYTF
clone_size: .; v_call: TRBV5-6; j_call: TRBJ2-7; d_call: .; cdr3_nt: TGTGCCAGCAGCTTGGGTGGGCTCTACGAGCAGTACTTC; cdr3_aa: CASSLGGLYEQYF
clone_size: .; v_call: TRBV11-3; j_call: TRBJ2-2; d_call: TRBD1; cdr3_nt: TGTGCCAGCAGCCCAGGGGGCAGATCCGGGGAGCTGTTTTTT; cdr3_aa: CASSPGGRSGELFF
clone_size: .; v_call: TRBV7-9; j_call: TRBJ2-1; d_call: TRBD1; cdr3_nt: TGTGCCAGCAGCTTATTGGGGACAGGGTCTTACAATGAGCAGTTCTTC; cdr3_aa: CASSLLGTGSYNEQFF
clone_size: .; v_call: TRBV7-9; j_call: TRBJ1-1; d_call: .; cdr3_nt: TGTGCCAGCAGCTTACACTCGGGAGGTACTGAAGCTTTCTTT; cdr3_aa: CASSLHSGGTEAFF
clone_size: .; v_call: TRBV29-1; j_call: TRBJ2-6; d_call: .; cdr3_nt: TGCAGCGTTGGTTGGGCTGGGGCCAACGTCCTGACTTTC; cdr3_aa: CSVGWAGANVLTF
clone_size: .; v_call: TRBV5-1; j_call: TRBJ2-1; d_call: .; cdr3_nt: TGCGCCAGCAGCTTTTCAGGGAACGGGAATGAGCAGTTCTTC; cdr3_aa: CASSFSGNGNEQFF
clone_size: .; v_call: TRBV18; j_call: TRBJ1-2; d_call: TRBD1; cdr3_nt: TGTGCCAGCTCGAATAGGACAGGGGAAGGCTATACCTTC; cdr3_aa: CASSNRTGEGYTF
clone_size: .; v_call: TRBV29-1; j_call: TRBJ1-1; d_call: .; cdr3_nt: TGCAGCGTCCCCGGCCCATTGAACCTTGGGGAAGCTTTCTTT; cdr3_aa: CSVPGPLNLGEAFF
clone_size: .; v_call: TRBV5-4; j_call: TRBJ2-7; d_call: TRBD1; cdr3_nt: TGTGCCAGCAGCTTGGCCCGGGGACAGGGGAGGGGAAAGGCCTACGAGCAGTACTTC; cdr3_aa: CASSLARGQGRGKAYEQYF
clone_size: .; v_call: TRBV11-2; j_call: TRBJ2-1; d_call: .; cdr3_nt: TGTGCCAGCAGGAAAAACACCCGGAGGGGAGTGGCCAGGGGTGAGCAGTTCTTC; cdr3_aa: CASRKNTRRGVARGEQFF
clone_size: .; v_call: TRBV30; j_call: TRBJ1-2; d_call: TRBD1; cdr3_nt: TGTGCCTGGAGTTTGGGACAGGGGGTCAACTATGGCTACACCTTC; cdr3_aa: CAWSLGQGVNYGYTF
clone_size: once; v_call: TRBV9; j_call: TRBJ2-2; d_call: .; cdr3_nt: TGTGCCAGCACCGTAGGGGGGGCAGTTAACACCGGGGAGCTGTTTTTT; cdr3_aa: CASTVGGAVNTGELFF
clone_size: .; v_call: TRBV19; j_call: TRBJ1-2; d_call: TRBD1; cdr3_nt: TGTGCCAGTAGTCCAGGACAGGGGTATGGCTACACCTTC; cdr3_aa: CASSPGQGYGYTF